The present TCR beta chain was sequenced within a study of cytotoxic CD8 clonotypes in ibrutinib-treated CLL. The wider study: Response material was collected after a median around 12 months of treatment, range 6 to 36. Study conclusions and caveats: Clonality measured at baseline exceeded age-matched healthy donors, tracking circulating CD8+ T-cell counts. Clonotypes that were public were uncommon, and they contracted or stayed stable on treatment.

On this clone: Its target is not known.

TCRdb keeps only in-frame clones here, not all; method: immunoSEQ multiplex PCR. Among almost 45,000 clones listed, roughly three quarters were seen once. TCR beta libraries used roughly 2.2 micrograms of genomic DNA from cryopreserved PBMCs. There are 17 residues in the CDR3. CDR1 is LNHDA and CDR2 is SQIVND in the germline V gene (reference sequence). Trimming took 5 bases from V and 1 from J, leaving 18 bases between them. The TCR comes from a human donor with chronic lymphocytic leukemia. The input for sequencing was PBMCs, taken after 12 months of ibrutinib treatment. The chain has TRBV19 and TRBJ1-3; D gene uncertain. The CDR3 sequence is CASSPGRGSGSGNTIYF. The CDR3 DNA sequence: TGTGCCAGTAGTCCGGGGAGAGGGAGTGGATCTGGAAACACCATATATTTT.